This TCR beta chain was profiled in a study of chemoradiotherapy in HPV16-positive cancers. From germline, CDR1 is GTSNPN and CDR2 SVGIG (reference sequence). Trimming shortened V by 2 bases and J by 6 bases, and 10 bases separated the two germline ends. The CDR3 is 13 residues long. The repertoire was sequenced with immunoSEQ multiplex PCR; TCRdb's copy has only in-frame clones and lacks some. The sample has approximately 12,000 clones; more than 75% are singletons. The genes are TRBV30 and TRBJ2-2; D is unclear. The receptor's source is a human donor with HPV-associated anogenital cancer. The sample was gathered from a patient who underwent chemoradiotherapy. The CDR3 DNA follows: TGTGCCTGGAGTTCCTCCCTTCCCGGGGAGCTGTTTTTT. Its protein product is CAWSSSLPGELFF.